This T cell receptor (beta chain) was found in a study of cytomegalovirus exposure and HLA in healthy donors. Study background: Most genotyped donors, approximately 77% of about 400, had Caucasian-associated genetic ancestry.

Whole-study findings and limits: In a later analysis, at a false discovery rate of 0.05, over 15,000 TCR beta sequences were associated with HLA alleles. TCR beta sequences reportedly predicted most subjects' HLA-A and HLA-B alleles accurately.

Trimming removed 5 bases from V and 3 bases from J, with 5 bases in between. Germline CDR1 MDHEN, CDR2 SYDVKM. The CDR3 length is 11 residues. Concerning this clone: Its antigen is unknown.

The PCR ran on 60 Vbeta and 13 Jbeta primers. Data came from immunoSEQ multiplex PCR; TCRdb stores just in-frame clones and leaves some out. The table gives about 51,000 clones; the top ten clones make up around 26% of it. This TCR came from a man in his forties in good health and CMV-seropositive. The sequenced sample was PBMCs. This chain uses TRBV28 with TRBJ2-7; perhaps TRBD1 as D (5 bases). CDR3 in DNA: TGTGCCAGCAGTCAGGGCTACGAGCAGTACTTC. Protein: CASSQGYEQYF.